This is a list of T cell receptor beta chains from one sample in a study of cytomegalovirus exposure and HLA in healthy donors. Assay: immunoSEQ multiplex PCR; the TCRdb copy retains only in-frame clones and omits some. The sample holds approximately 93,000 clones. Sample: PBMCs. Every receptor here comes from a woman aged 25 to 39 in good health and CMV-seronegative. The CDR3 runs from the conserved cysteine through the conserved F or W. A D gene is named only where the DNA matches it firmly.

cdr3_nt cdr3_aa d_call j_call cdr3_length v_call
TGCAGCGTTGTCTTGCGGGTTTCCTACGAGCAGTACTTC CSVVLRVSYEQYF - TRBJ2-7 13 TRBV29-1
TGTGCCAGCAGCAAATCCGCGGGGCGGAGCTCTGGAAACACCATATATTTT CASSKSAGRSSGNTIYF - TRBJ1-3 17 TRBV27
TGTGCCACCCCGGGACTAGTGGGCAATGAGCAGTTCTTC CATPGLVGNEQFF TRBD2 TRBJ2-1 13 TRBV13
TGTGCCAGTAGTATTGGGCCGGCGACCTACAATGAGCAGTTCTTC CASSIGPATYNEQFF - TRBJ2-1 15 TRBV19
TGTGCCAGCAGTTTACGACGGACAGGTTCCTACGAGCAGTACTTC CASSLRRTGSYEQYF TRBD1 TRBJ2-7 15 TRBV28
TGTGCCAGCAGCGGTGGGAGGCACACTGAAGCTTTCTTT CASSGGRHTEAFF - TRBJ1-1 13 TRBV7-9
TGTGCCAGCAGCCAATCAACAGAAAACTATGGCTACACCTTC CASSQSTENYGYTF - TRBJ1-2 14 TRBV16
TGTGCCAGCAGTGAATTCGATGAGCAGTTCTTC CASSEFDEQFF - TRBJ2-1 11 TRBV25-1
TGTGCCAGCAGGGACAGGGCTTACAATGAGCAGTTCTTC CASRDRAYNEQFF TRBD1 TRBJ2-1 13 TRBV2
TGTGCCAGCAGCTTACACGGTACCTACGAGCAGTACTTC CASSLHGTYEQYF - TRBJ2-7 13 TRBV7-3
TGTGCCAGCGGGTCCGGGTGGGGCAATCAGCCCCAGCATTTT CASGSGWGNQPQHF - TRBJ1-5 14 TRBV6-5
TGCGCCAGCTATCCCGGGACAGGGTTAGGGGAGCTGTTTTTT CASYPGTGLGELFF TRBD1 TRBJ2-2 14 TRBV5-1
TGCAGCGTTGAATCTAGGGGGTTGGCCAATGAGCAGTTCTTC CSVESRGLANEQFF - TRBJ2-1 14 TRBV29-1
TGTGCCAGCAGTTTCGAAGCTTGGACCGGGGAGCTGTTTTTT CASSFEAWTGELFF - TRBJ2-2 14 TRBV28
TGTGCCAGCAGCGACCGACTAGCGGGGGGGCCGTACGAGCAGTACTTC CASSDRLAGGPYEQYF TRBD2 TRBJ2-7 16 TRBV2
TGTGCCAGCAGCCAAGACTGGACTAGCACAGATACGCAGTATTTT CASSQDWTSTDTQYF - TRBJ2-3 15 TRBV4-2
TGTGCCAGTAGCCAGGGGCCCGTCGTCGGTGGCTACACCTTC CASSQGPVVGGYTF - TRBJ1-2 14 TRBV6-1
TGTGCCAGCAGCTTAACGAGGTCGACTGAAGCTTTCTTT CASSLTRSTEAFF - TRBJ1-1 13 TRBV7-3
TGTGCCAGTACCCTCCCAGGAGCAGGGTATGAAAAACTGTTTTTT CASTLPGAGYEKLFF - TRBJ1-4 15 TRBV19
TGTGCCACCGGCGGCCAACTCACTGGAAACACCATATATTTT CATGGQLTGNTIYF - TRBJ1-3 14 TRBV10-3
TGTGCCACCAGCAGAGGGGCCCTAGCGGGAGGTTTCTACGAGCAGTACTTC CATSRGALAGGFYEQYF TRBD2 TRBJ2-7 17 TRBV15